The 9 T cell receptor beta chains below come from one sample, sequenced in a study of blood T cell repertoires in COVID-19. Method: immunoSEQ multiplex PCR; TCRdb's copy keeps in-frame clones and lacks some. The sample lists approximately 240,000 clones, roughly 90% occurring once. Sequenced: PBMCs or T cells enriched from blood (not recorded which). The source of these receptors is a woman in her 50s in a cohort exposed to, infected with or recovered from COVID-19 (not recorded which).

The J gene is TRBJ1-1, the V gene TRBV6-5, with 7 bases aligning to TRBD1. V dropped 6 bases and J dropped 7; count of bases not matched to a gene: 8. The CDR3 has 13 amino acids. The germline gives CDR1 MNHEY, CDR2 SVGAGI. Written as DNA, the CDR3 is TGTGCCAGCAGACAGGGGCAATTATTTGAAGCTTTCTTT. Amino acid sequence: CASRQGQLFEAFF.

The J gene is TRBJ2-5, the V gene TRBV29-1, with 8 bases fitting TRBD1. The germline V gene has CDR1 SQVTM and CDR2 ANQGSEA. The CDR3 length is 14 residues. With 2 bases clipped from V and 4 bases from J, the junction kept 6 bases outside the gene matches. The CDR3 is CSVERHTGGETQYF. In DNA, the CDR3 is TGCAGCGTTGAACGCCATACAGGGGGAGAGACCCAGTACTTC.

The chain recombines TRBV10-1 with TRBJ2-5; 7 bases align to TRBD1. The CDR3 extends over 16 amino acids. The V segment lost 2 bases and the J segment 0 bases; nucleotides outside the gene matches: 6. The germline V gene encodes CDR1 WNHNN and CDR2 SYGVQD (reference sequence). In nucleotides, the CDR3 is TGCGCCAGCAGTGAGAGGGCAGGGGGTGACCAAGAGACCCAGTACTTC. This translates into CASSERAGGDQETQYF.

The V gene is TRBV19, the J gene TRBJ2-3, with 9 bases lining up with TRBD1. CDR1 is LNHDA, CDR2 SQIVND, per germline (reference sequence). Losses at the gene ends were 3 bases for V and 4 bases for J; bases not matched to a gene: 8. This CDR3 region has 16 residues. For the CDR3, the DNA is TGTGCCAGTAGTATCTCGGGACAGGGATTACCAGATACGCAGTATTTT. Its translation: CASSISGQGLPDTQYF.

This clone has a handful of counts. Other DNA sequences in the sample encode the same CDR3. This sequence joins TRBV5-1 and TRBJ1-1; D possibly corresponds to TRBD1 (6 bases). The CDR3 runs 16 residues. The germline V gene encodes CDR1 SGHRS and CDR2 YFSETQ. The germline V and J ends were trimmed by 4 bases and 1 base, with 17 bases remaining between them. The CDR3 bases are TGCGCCAGCAGCCTTAGGGCGGGGGGGGCGAACACTGAAGCTTTCTTT. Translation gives CASSLRAGGANTEAFF.

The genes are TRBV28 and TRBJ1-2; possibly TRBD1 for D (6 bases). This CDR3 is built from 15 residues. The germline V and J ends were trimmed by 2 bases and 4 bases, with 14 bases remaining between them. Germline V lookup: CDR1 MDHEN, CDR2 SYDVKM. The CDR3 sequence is CASSLGGAKPYGYTF. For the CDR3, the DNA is TGTGCCAGCAGTTTAGGGGGGGCGAAACCCTATGGCTACACCTTC.

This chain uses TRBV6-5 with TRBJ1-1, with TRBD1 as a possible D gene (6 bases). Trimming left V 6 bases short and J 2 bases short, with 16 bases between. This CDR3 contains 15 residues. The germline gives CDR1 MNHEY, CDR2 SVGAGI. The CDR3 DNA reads TGTGCCAGCAGACACTACTCACAGGGTAACACTGAAGCTTTCTTT. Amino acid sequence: CASRHYSQGNTEAFF.

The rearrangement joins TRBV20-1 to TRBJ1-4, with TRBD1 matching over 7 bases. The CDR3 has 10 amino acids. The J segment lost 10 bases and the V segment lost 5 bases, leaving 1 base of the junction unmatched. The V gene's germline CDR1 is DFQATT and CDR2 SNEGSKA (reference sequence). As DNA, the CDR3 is TGCAGTGCTCAGGGGGGAAAACTGTTTTTT. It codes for CSAQGGKLFF.

This CDR3 is CATERNRESYEQYF. The DNA of the CDR3 is TGTGCCACCGAACGAAACAGGGAATCCTACGAGCAGTACTTC. V is TRBV24-1 and J is TRBJ2-7, with D possibly TRBD1 on 6 matching bases. CDR1 and CDR2 (germline): KGHDR, SFDVKD. V shed 9 bases and J shed 1 base, with 15 bases lying between them. The CDR3 spans 14 residues.